Below are 5 T cell receptor beta chains sequenced from a single sample in a study of blood T cells in healthy people across ages. Primed by a sample-barcoded 5' primer and a J-beta primer mix, a second PCR proceeded for about 6 to 11 cycles. TCRdb reanalysed the 5' RACE reads using MiXCR and keeps one entry per CDR3 protein. The repertoire holds roughly 570,000 distinct CDR3 sequences, with 27% as singletons. Sequencing was performed on blood. These receptor sequences come from a woman in her seventies in good health.

The sample holds a few counts of this clonotype. The CDR3 loop is CASSHRTGSSYNSPLHF. The DNA of the CDR3 is TGTGCCAGCAGCCACCGGACAGGGAGCTCCTATAATTCACCCCTCCACTTT. The chain is built from TRBV14 and TRBJ1-6, with 8 bases lining up with TRBD1. The V gene end was trimmed by 3 bases and the J gene end by 0 bases; junction bases not matched to a gene: 4. This CDR3 is 17 amino acids long. Germline loops: CDR1 SGHDN, CDR2 FVKESK.

This chain links TRBV5-1 with TRBJ2-5, with TRBD2 identical over 12 bases. The J call may be in error: the DNA end matches TRBJ2-1 better. The V gene's germline CDR1 is SGHRS and CDR2 YFSETQ. CDR3 length: 17 amino acids. CDR3: CASSNQGLAGLGDEQFF. CDR3 nucleotide sequence: TGCGCCAGCAGCAACCAAGGACTAGCGGGGCTCGGCGATGAGCAGTTCTTC.

Only a few counts were recorded for this clonotype. The chain links TRBV7-2 to TRBJ2-7; perhaps TRBD1 as D (5 bases). The germline V gene encodes CDR1 SGHTA and CDR2 FQGNSA. Trimming took off 5 bases at V and 7 bases at J, with 15 bases between the two ends. This CDR3 comprises 13 residues. Here the CDR3 reads CASSLGREGEQYF. The CDR3 nucleotides read TGTGCCAGCAGCCTAGGCAGGGAAGGTGAGCAGTACTTC.

This clonotype was seen a few times. This chain connects TRBV5-1 to TRBJ1-1; D is unclear. The CDR3 length is 14 residues. Per germline, CDR1 SGHRS and CDR2 YFSETQ. Between the trimmed V and J ends, which lost 2 bases and 1 base, there was a span of 9 bases. In nucleotides, the CDR3 is TGCGCCAGCAGCTTCTCCGCCGGGAACACTGAAGCTTTCTTT. Translating it yields CASSFSAGNTEAFF.

V is TRBV7-2 and J is TRBJ2-1; TRBD2 agrees at 7 bases. There are 15 residues in the CDR3. CDR1 is SGHTA and CDR2 is FQGNSA in the germline V gene. Losses at the gene ends were 4 bases for V and 3 bases for J; bases not matched to a gene: 6. The CDR3 DNA is TGTGCCAGCAGCTCAAGCGGGGATGGCTACAATGAGCAGTTCTTC. The encoded protein is CASSSSGDGYNEQFF.